Listed below are T cell receptor beta chains from one sample, sequenced in a study of shared clonotypes between healthy human individuals. Here immunoSEQ multiplex PCR was the method, and the copy in TCRdb shows in-frame clones only, minus some. The data hold about 2 million clones, with roughly 96% observed a single time. Input material: naive CD4+ T cells sorted from blood. These receptors were collected from a man in his late teens or twenties in good health. CDR3s include the opening cysteine and the closing phenylalanine or tryptophan. The order of the fields is D gene, V gene, clone size, CDR3 length, J gene, CDR3 DNA, CDR3 protein. The D gene is left open where the match is weak. Clone size is not always given. Where it is, it says once, few, many or a class for expanded clones.

TRBD1	TRBV10-3	.	16	TRBJ2-7	TGTGCCATCAGTGAGTCAACCGGACAGGGCTCCTACGAGCAGTACTTC	CAISESTGQGSYEQYF
.	TRBV30	.	16	TRBJ2-2	TGTGCCTGGAGTGTACGTCCTGGCAGAAACACCGGGGAGCTGTTTTTT	CAWSVRPGRNTGELFF
.	TRBV5-1	.	14	TRBJ1-6	TGCGCCAGCAGGGGGGCACTGGATAATTCACCCCTCCACTTT	CASRGALDNSPLHF
.	TRBV29-1	.	13	TRBJ2-3	TGCAGTACCGACGGGGCCGTTGCAGATACGCAGTATTTT	CSTDGAVADTQYF
TRBD2	TRBV7-2	.	14	TRBJ2-5	TGTGCCAGCAGCACACTAGCGGTCGTGGAGACCCAGTACTTC	CASSTLAVVETQYF
.	TRBV28	.	15	TRBJ2-5	TGTGCCAGCAGTTCCCCCGGAGGGCCGCAAGAGACCCAGTACTTC	CASSSPGGPQETQYF
.	TRBV23-1	.	16	TRBJ2-7	TGCGCCAGCAGTCAATCCCGGCCAGGACCATCCTACGAGCAGTACTTC	CASSQSRPGPSYEQYF
TRBD2	TRBV29-1	.	16	TRBJ2-3	TGCAGCGCCCTTGGCCGGGAGGGCGTCAGCACAGATACGCAGTATTTT	CSALGREGVSTDTQYF
.	TRBV28	once	14	TRBJ1-5	TGTGCCAGCAGTTTGGGAGGGCTAAATCAGCCCCAGCATTTT	CASSLGGLNQPQHF
.	TRBV11-2	.	15	TRBJ2-5	TGTGCCAGCAGCTTAGAGAACCCGCCGAAGGGGACCCAGTACTTC	CASSLENPPKGTQYF
.	TRBV7-2	.	13	TRBJ2-7	TGTGCCAGCAGCTTAGAAGACTTTTACGAGCAGTACTTC	CASSLEDFYEQYF
.	TRBV7-8	once	13	TRBJ1-1	TGTGCCAGCATAGAGGGTCCGAACACTGAAGCTTTCTTT	CASIEGPNTEAFF
.	TRBV29-1	.	15	TRBJ2-4	TGCAGCGTTGAAGTGAGAGGGGTTAGCAAAAACATTCAGTACTTC	CSVEVRGVSKNIQYF
.	TRBV7-2	.	14	TRBJ2-3	TGTGCCAGCAGCAAAGCTGGACTGAAGACTACGCAGTATTTT	CASSKAGLKTTQYF
.	TRBV19	.	12	TRBJ1-2	TGTGCCAGTAGAAATCAGGGCTATGGCTACACCTTC	CASRNQGYGYTF
TRBD1	TRBV5-4	once	13	TRBJ1-2	TGTGCCAGCAACCTAGACAGGGGTGGTGGCTACACCTTC	CASNLDRGGGYTF
.	TRBV5-4	.	15	TRBJ2-7	TGTGCCAGCAGCTATGGCACGCAAAGCTCCTACGAGCAGTACTTC	CASSYGTQSSYEQYF
TRBD1	TRBV7-9	.	15	TRBJ1-5	TGTGCCAGCAGCTTTGGACAGGGGAGGAATCAGCCCCAGCATTTT	CASSFGQGRNQPQHF
.	TRBV7-3	.	16	TRBJ1-1	TGTGCCAGCAGCGCCCCACAGGGTACAATGAACACTGAAGCTTTCTTT	CASSAPQGTMNTEAFF
.	TRBV7-2	.	15	TRBJ1-5	TGTGCCAGCAGCTTAGGATCTAATCCCGATCAGCCCCAGCATTTT	CASSLGSNPDQPQHF
TRBD1	TRBV6-6	.	15	TRBJ2-7	TGTGCCAGCAGTTACTCGACAGGGGGCTTCTACGAGCAGTACTTC	CASSYSTGGFYEQYF
TRBD1	TRBV30	.	13	TRBJ1-1	TGTGCCTGGAGCCTTGAGGTGGGGACAGCGGCTTTCTTT	CAWSLEVGTAAFF
.	TRBV9	.	14	TRBJ2-2	TGTGCCAGCAGCCCCGGAGGACCTGCGGTCGAGCTGTTTTTT	CASSPGGPAVELFF
.	TRBV25-1	.	14	TRBJ2-3	TGTGCCAGCAGTGAAGCGGGAAGCACAGATACGCAGTATTTT	CASSEAGSTDTQYF
TRBD1	TRBV28	.	14	TRBJ1-3	TGTGCCAGCAATCTCATGACAGGGGGAAACACCATATATTTT	CASNLMTGGNTIYF
.	TRBV18	.	15	TRBJ2-7	TGTGCCAGCTCACCAAATAAAGGGTTCTCCTACGAGCAGTACTTC	CASSPNKGFSYEQYF
.	TRBV10-1	once	14	TRBJ2-7	TGCGCCAGCAGTGAGGGCGGGACCTCCTACGAGCAGTACTTC	CASSEGGTSYEQYF
.	TRBV6-1	.	14	TRBJ2-5	TGTGCCAGCAAGGACGATTCTAGCAAAGAGACCCAGTACTTC	CASKDDSSKETQYF
.	TRBV11-2	once	16	TRBJ1-3	TGTGCCAGCAGCCCCTTTGATGCGAGGGTTAGGAACACCATATATTTT	CASSPFDARVRNTIYF
.	TRBV5-1	once	15	TRBJ2-2	TGCGCCAGCAGCTTGGCCGACGTCTACACCGGGGAGCTGTTTTTT	CASSLADVYTGELFF
.	TRBV4-3	.	15	TRBJ1-2	TGCGCCAGCAGCCAAGATAACCCGGGAGCTGATGGCTACACCTTC	CASSQDNPGADGYTF
TRBD2	TRBV5-1	once	14	TRBJ2-3	TGCGCCAGCAGCTTGGTCCTAGCGGGAGATACGCAGTATTTT	CASSLVLAGDTQYF
.	TRBV6-5	.	15	TRBJ1-3	TGTGCCAGCAGTACCGGGCCACACTTTGGAAACACCATATATTTT	CASSTGPHFGNTIYF
.	TRBV2	once	12	TRBJ2-7	TGTGCCAGCAGTGAATGGACGCAACGAGAGTACTTC	CASSEWTQREYF
.	TRBV6-1	.	16	TRBJ1-6	TGTGCCAGCAGTGTCGACACCAGCTCCTATAATTCACCCCTCCACTTT	CASSVDTSSYNSPLHF
.	TRBV11-2	many	13	TRBJ1-5	TGTGCCAGCAGCTTACTTTCCGATCAGCCCCAGCATTTT	CASSLLSDQPQHF
.	TRBV11-3	.	16	TRBJ2-5	TGTGCCAGCAGCTTAGGGTCAAGGGGCAAGGGAGAGACCCAGTACTTC	CASSLGSRGKGETQYF
.	TRBV5-1	.	14	TRBJ2-2	TGCGCCAGCAGCTTGGATACAAACACCGGGGAGCTGTTTTTT	CASSLDTNTGELFF